The rows below give T cell receptor beta chains drawn from one sample of a study of graft-versus-host responses after intestinal transplantation. Sequenced by immunoSEQ multiplex PCR; TCRdb stores in-frame clones only, minus some. Of 80,000 or so clones listed, approximately 90% were seen once; the top ten hold under 0.85%. Specimen: PBMCs, collected 98 days after intestinal transplantation. These receptor sequences come from a human patient who received an intestinal transplant, so some T cells may come from the graft donor. Each CDR3 is given with its conserved first and last residue. A D gene is named only where the DNA matches it firmly. Only some rows state a clone size, as once, few, many or a class for expanded clones.

NA | TRBJ2-3 | NA | TRBV5-4 | CASSFPYRGTDTQYF | TGTGCCAGCAGCTTCCCATATAGGGGCACAGATACGCAGTATTTT
TRBD2 | TRBJ2-7 | NA | TRBV6-1 | CASSGKAGVKDEQYF | TGTGCCAGCAGTGGAAAAGCGGGAGTAAAGGACGAGCAGTACTTC
NA | TRBJ2-5 | NA | TRBV6-4 | CASSTRRGETQYF | TGTGCCTCCTCGACTAGGAGGGGCGAGACCCAGTACTTC
NA | TRBJ2-1 | NA | TRBV9 | CASSVGDIHNEQFF | TGTGCCAGCAGCGTAGGGGACATTCACAATGAGCAGTTCTTC
TRBD1 | TRBJ2-1 | NA | TRBV6-1 | CASSTTGGNEQFF | TGTGCCAGCAGCACAACAGGGGGCAATGAGCAGTTCTTC
NA | TRBJ2-5 | NA | TRBV11-2 | CASSLGTLKGQETQYF | TGTGCCAGCAGCCTCGGGACTTTGAAGGGGCAAGAGACCCAGTACTTC
TRBD1 | TRBJ1-1 | NA | TRBV7-2 | CASSLDRRIEAFF | TGTGCCAGCAGCCTGGACAGGAGGATTGAAGCTTTCTTT
TRBD1 | TRBJ2-5 | NA | TRBV5-6 | CASSLERGRLETQYF | TGTGCCAGCAGCTTGGAGAGGGGGCGTCTGGAGACCCAGTACTTC
TRBD1 | TRBJ1-3 | NA | TRBV13 | CASSYQQGAGNTIYF | TGTGCCAGCAGCTATCAACAGGGGGCTGGAAACACCATATATTTT
NA | TRBJ2-2 | once | TRBV6-1 | CASSVTDTGELFF | TGTGCCAGCAGCGTGACTGACACCGGGGAGCTGTTTTTT
NA | TRBJ1-1 | NA | TRBV6-1 | CASGRVLGTEAFF | TGTGCCAGCGGAAGGGTTTTAGGCACTGAAGCTTTCTTT
TRBD1 | TRBJ2-5 | NA | TRBV4-1 | CASSHQGAGETQYF | TGCGCCAGCAGCCATCAGGGGGCAGGAGAGACCCAGTACTTC
NA | TRBJ2-3 | NA | TRBV5-4 | CASSTLPNTQYF | TGTGCCAGCAGTACTCTACCCAATACGCAGTATTTT
TRBD2 | TRBJ2-7 | NA | TRBV5-5 | CASSLSWRGGPIPYEQYF | TGTGCCAGCAGCTTATCCTGGCGGGGGGGTCCCATACCCTACGAGCAGTACTTC
NA | TRBJ1-5 | NA | TRBV27 | CASSSGDGQPQHF | TGTGCCAGCAGTTCAGGCGATGGTCAGCCCCAGCATTTT
NA | TRBJ1-1 | NA | TRBV10-3 | CAISESNRRLNTEAFF | TGTGCCATCAGTGAGTCGAATAGGCGATTAAACACTGAAGCTTTCTTT
NA | TRBJ2-2 | NA | TRBV6-4 | CASSDSYRRNTGELFF | TGTGCCAGCAGTGACTCATACAGGAGGAACACCGGGGAGCTGTTTTTT
NA | TRBJ2-7 | NA | TRBV4-1 | CASSQVQGTYEQYF | TGCGCCAGCAGCCAAGTTCAGGGCACCTACGAGCAGTACTTC
TRBD1 | TRBJ2-2 | NA | TRBV11-1 | CASSSGTGNTGELFF | TGTGCCAGCAGCTCCGGGACAGGGAACACCGGGGAGCTGTTTTTT
TRBD1 | TRBJ2-7 | once | TRBV7-9 | CASSLGWYRGTGHEQYF | TGTGCCAGCAGCTTAGGGTGGTATCGCGGGACAGGGCACGAGCAGTACTTC
NA | TRBJ1-3 | NA | TRBV4-1 | CASSQVRIYSSGNTIYF | TGCGCCAGCAGCCAAGTCAGGATCTATTCCTCTGGAAACACCATATATTTT
TRBD1 | TRBJ2-3 | NA | TRBV13 | CASSYITGGLPTDTQYF | TGTGCCAGCAGCTATATTACAGGGGGCCTACCCACAGATACGCAGTATTTT
TRBD2 | TRBJ2-1 | once | TRBV7-9 | CASSPREGSSYNEQFF | TGTGCCAGCAGCCCAAGGGAGGGAAGCTCCTACAATGAGCAGTTCTTC
TRBD1 | TRBJ2-3 | NA | TRBV5-4 | CASSSPVGQATDTQYF | TGTGCCAGCAGCTCCCCGGTAGGACAGGCCACAGATACGCAGTATTTT
TRBD2 | TRBJ2-1 | NA | TRBV14 | CASSQTACAGGDEQFF | TGTGCCAGCAGCCAAACTGCCTGTGCCGGGGGGGATGAGCAGTTCTTC
NA | TRBJ1-4 | NA | TRBV5-1 | CASSSHPTGEKLFF | TGCGCCAGCAGCTCGCACCCGACCGGAGAAAAACTGTTTTTT
TRBD2 | TRBJ2-1 | NA | TRBV9 | CASSVASGVYNEQFF | TGTGCCAGCAGCGTAGCCAGCGGGGTGTACAATGAGCAGTTCTTC
TRBD1 | TRBJ2-2 | NA | TRBV5-6 | CASSWTGSTGELFF | TGTGCCAGCAGCTGGACAGGGTCCACCGGGGAGCTGTTTTTT
NA | TRBJ1-1 | NA | TRBV27 | CASSFGRDTEAFF | TGTGCCAGCAGTTTTGGACGGGACACTGAAGCTTTCTTT
NA | TRBJ2-1 | once | TRBV5-4 | CASSLAPIPGRRGYEQFF | TGTGCCAGCAGCTTGGCTCCTATACCGGGACGGCGGGGTTATGAGCAGTTCTTC
NA | TRBJ2-5 | NA | TRBV6-4 | CASSLNRAPQETQYF | TGTGCCAGCAGCCTCAACAGGGCCCCCCAAGAGACCCAGTACTTC
NA | TRBJ2-2 | NA | TRBV30 | CAWSPGNTGELFF | TGTGCCTGGAGTCCAGGGAACACCGGGGAGCTGTTTTTT
NA | TRBJ2-5 | NA | TRBV5-1 | CASSTYRAQETQYF | TGCGCCAGCAGCACGTACAGGGCCCAAGAGACCCAGTACTTC
NA | TRBJ2-5 | NA | TRBV19 | CASSIRETQYF | TGTGCCAGTAGTATTCGCGAGACCCAGTACTTC
TRBD1 | TRBJ2-1 | few | TRBV5-8 | CASSWGDRAEQFF | TGTGCCAGCAGCTGGGGGGACAGGGCAGAGCAGTTCTTC
NA | TRBJ2-7 | NA | TRBV6-1 | CASSENLGLAYEQYF | TGTGCCAGCAGCGAAAATCTGGGGCTAGCATACGAGCAGTACTTC
NA | TRBJ1-1 | NA | TRBV6-1 | CASSEAVVAEAFF | TGTGCCAGCAGTGAAGCGGTAGTCGCTGAAGCTTTCTTT
NA | TRBJ2-1 | NA | TRBV11-3 | CASSPTPQGGLNEQFF | TGTGCCAGCAGCCCAACCCCACAAGGGGGTTTGAATGAGCAGTTCTTC
NA | TRBJ2-3 | few | TRBV6-5 | CASSYSVVADTQYF | TGTGCCAGCAGTTACTCAGTGGTCGCAGATACGCAGTATTTT
TRBD1 | TRBJ2-3 | NA | TRBV7-3 | CASSLSTGGGTDTQYF | TGTGCCAGCAGCCTCTCCACAGGGGGTGGCACAGATACGCAGTATTTT
NA | TRBJ2-7 | NA | TRBV7-2 | CASSLVGGNEQYF | TGTGCCAGCAGCTTAGTCGGGGGCAACGAGCAGTACTTC
TRBD2 | TRBJ2-7 | NA | TRBV9 | CASSVGLAGAYEQYF | TGTGCCAGCAGCGTAGGACTAGCGGGAGCCTACGAGCAGTACTTC
TRBD2 | TRBJ2-1 | NA | TRBV6-1 | CAGTSGGGSYNEQFF | TGTGCCGGAACTAGCGGGGGAGGATCCTACAATGAGCAGTTCTTC